Listed below are T cell receptor beta chains from one sample, sequenced in a study of neoadjuvant anti-PD-1 for oral cavity cancer. Clones were sequenced by immunoSEQ multiplex PCR, and TCRdb holds only the in-frame ones, with some missing. The sample carries about 23,000 clones, 25% to 30% recorded once. The sequencing here drew on tumor tissue, taken after nivolumab (anti-PD-1) treatment. The origin of the receptors is a person aged 40 to 85 with oral cavity squamous cell carcinoma. The CDR3 runs from the conserved cysteine through the conserved F or W. A D gene is named only where the DNA matches it firmly. Size values are once, few and many counts, or a class for expanded clones, and some rows have none.

TRBJ2-7	TRBD2	-	TRBV27	TGTGCCAGCAGTTTCCAGGCTAGCGGGGCAGGAAACTACGAGCAGTACTTC	CASSFQASGAGNYEQYF
TRBJ2-5	TRBD2	few	TRBV9	TGTGCCAGCAGCGTAAAATCACTAGCGGGCCCAAGAGGGACCCAGTACTTC	CASSVKSLAGPRGTQYF
TRBJ2-1	TRBD1	medium-sized	TRBV6-5	TGTGCCAGCAGTTACCAATTGGCAGGGGGCCATGAGCAGTTCTTC	CASSYQLAGGHEQFF
TRBJ2-3	TRBD1	medium-sized	TRBV19	TGTGCCAGTAGTGGCGACAGGGGGAAACCAGATACGCAGTATTTT	CASSGDRGKPDTQYF
TRBJ2-7	TRBD2	-	TRBV7-2	TGTGCCAGCAGCTTAGGTGTCCAGCGGGGCTCCTACGAGCAGTACTTC	CASSLGVQRGSYEQYF
TRBJ1-5	-	many	TRBV2	TGTGCCAGCAGTGACGCCCGCTACGGCCAGCCCCAGCATTTT	CASSDARYGQPQHF
TRBJ1-1	-	few	TRBV10-2	TGCGCCAGCAGGGAGGCTGAAGCTTTCTTT	CASREAEAFF
TRBJ2-7	-	few	TRBV7-2	TGTGCCAGCAGTCGAATGACTATCTTGGGTTACGAGCAGTACTTC	CASSRMTILGYEQYF
TRBJ2-7	-	-	TRBV29-1	TGCAGCGTCACACAGGGGAGGTCCTACGAGCAGTACTTC	CSVTQGRSYEQYF
TRBJ1-3	TRBD1	-	TRBV2	TGTGCCAGCAGTTCGGGACAGCACTCTGGAAACACCATATATTTT	CASSSGQHSGNTIYF
TRBJ1-5	-	few	TRBV19	TGTGCCAGTAGTATAAGGAGTATCCGGGATCAGCCCCAGCATTTT	CASSIRSIRDQPQHF
TRBJ2-7	-	-	TRBV7-9	TGTGCCAGCAGCCAGCCGCGGGGCCGCAGCTCCTACGAGCAGTACTTC	CASSQPRGRSSYEQYF
TRBJ1-2	-	few	TRBV5-1	TGCGCCAGCAGCTTGGGGCAGGCCGGGGGCTATGGCTACACCTTC	CASSLGQAGGYGYTF
TRBJ2-6	-	few	TRBV30	TGTGCCTGGACCGTCTCTGGGGCCAACGTCCTGACTTTC	CAWTVSGANVLTF
TRBJ1-1	-	-	TRBV29-1	TGCAGCGTTCGCGGGGGCACTGAAGCTTTCTTT	CSVRGGTEAFF
TRBJ1-1	-	-	TRBV28	TGTGCCAGCAGTCGAGAGTTCCGGTCAGGGAATGAAGCTTTCTTT	CASSREFRSGNEAFF
TRBJ1-1	-	-	TRBV7-8	TGTGCCAGCAGCTTACAGTCCCATAACACTGAAGCTTTCTTT	CASSLQSHNTEAFF
TRBJ1-2	TRBD1	-	TRBV9	TGTGCCAGCAGCACCTTTACAGGGGACTATGGCTACACCTTC	CASSTFTGDYGYTF
TRBJ1-2	-	-	TRBV27	TGTGCCAGCAGTTTATCGGGGGCAGGGAGCCGTGGCTACACCTTC	CASSLSGAGSRGYTF
TRBJ2-5	TRBD1	few	TRBV9	TGTGCCAGCAGCGCGCGACAGGGACAGGGGGCAGGAGAGACCCAGTACTTC	CASSARQGQGAGETQYF
TRBJ1-2	-	large	TRBV30	TGTGCCTCTCCAGCAGGGTTTTGGGGCGGCTACACCTTC	CASPAGFWGGYTF
TRBJ1-1	-	many	TRBV28	TGTGCCAGCAGTTTACCTCTGAACACTGAAGCTTTCTTT	CASSLPLNTEAFF